This T cell receptor (beta chain) was captured in a study of Ad26.COV2.S vaccination and SARS-CoV-2 variants. The treatment here: some 19 received Ad26.COV2.S at low or high dose, single or two shots; about five received placebo; per-sample allocation not given. Collection of samples fell on day 63 after the first vaccine or placebo injection. The repertoire was sequenced with immunoSEQ multiplex PCR; TCRdb's copy has only in-frame clones and lacks some. The sample holds some 520,000 clones; 87% are singletons and the top ten take around 13%. The CDR3 consists of 14 residues. From germline, CDR1 is SGHRS and CDR2 YFSETQ. The V end lost 0 bases, the J end lost 3 bases, and 6 bases lay between the germline ends.

The rearrangement links TRBV5-1 to TRBJ2-2; D unclear. The sample here was peripheral blood, taken in a trial of Ad26.COV2.S vaccine versus placebo. The receptor comes from a person aged 18 to 65 who received the Ad26.COV2.S COVID-19 vaccine or a placebo. CDR3 loop: CASSLAVDTGELFF. CDR3 DNA: TGCGCCAGCAGCTTGGCCGTGGACACCGGGGAGCTGTTTTTT.